These 32 T cell receptor beta chains came from one sample sequenced in a study of control samples from healthy donors and cancer patients. Repertoires were generated with immunoSEQ multiplex PCR, while TCRdb's copy carries only in-frame clones and drops some. The table has about 89,000 clones, around nine tenths seen once. The sample comprised blood. Receptors originate from a man aged 30 to 39 in good health.

The chain links TRBV2 to TRBJ2-7, with 9 bases fitting TRBD1. CDR1 is SNHLY, CDR2 FYNNEI, per germline. J lost 7 bases, V lost 6 bases, and 7 bases had no gene match. The CDR3 has 13 residues. The CDR3 spells CASRVQGAGEQYF. The CDR3 coding sequence is TGTGCCAGCAGGGTACAGGGGGCTGGGGAGCAGTACTTC. Combining the CDR3 with reference TRBV2 and TRBJ2-7 gives the whole variable domain EPEVTQTPSHQVTQMGQEVILRCVPISNHLYFYWYRQILGQKVEFLVSFYNNEISEKSEIFDDQFSVERPDGSNFTLKIRSTKLEDSAMYFCASRVQGAGEQYFGPGTRLTVT.

The chain employs TRBV3-1 (or the pseudogene TRBV3-2) and TRBJ1-5; D is uncertain. This CDR3 spans 15 amino acids. Germline loops: CDR1 LGHDT, CDR2 YNNKEL (reference sequence). Trimming pared 1 base from V and 0 bases from J, leaving 7 bases between. CDR3 protein: CASSQGQFSNQPQHF. Here the CDR3 DNA reads TGTGCCAGCAGCCAAGGACAATTTAGCAATCAGCCCCAGCATTTT.

The V call is TRBV10-3, the J call TRBJ1-1; D remains unclear. Germline V gene data show CDR1 as ENHRY and CDR2 as SYGVKD. The V and J ends lost 0 bases and 13 bases respectively, with 18 bases between them. This CDR3 contains 14 residues. The CDR3 protein is CAISESSERSPVFF. The CDR3 nucleotides are TGTGCCATCAGTGAGTCGAGCGAACGATCACCCGTTTTCTTT.

The rearrangement uses TRBV6-5 and TRBJ1-6; D unclear. The CDR3 sequence is 14 residues long. Germline V gene lookup returns CDR1 MNHEY and CDR2 SVGAGI. V lost 6 bases and J lost 8, with 14 bases in between. The CDR3 DNA follows: TGTGCCAGCAGCCACCCCGAACCTGATTCACCCCTCCACTTT. Protein sequence: CASSHPEPDSPLHF.

This sequence joins TRBV19 and TRBJ2-1; possibly TRBD1 for D (6 bases). Per the germline V gene, CDR1 is LNHDA and CDR2 is SQIVND (reference sequence). The V gene lost 6 bases and the J gene lost 8 bases, with 17 bases spanning the gap. This CDR3 has 14 amino acids. CDR3 nucleotide sequence: TGTGCCAGTAGACCCGGACAGCGTGAGGATGAGCAGTTCTTC. It yields the protein CASRPGQREDEQFF.

The V and J genes are TRBV18 and TRBJ1-1; the D gene is possibly TRBD1 (6 bases). From germline, CDR1 is KGHSH and CDR2 LQKENI. The V gene lost 3 bases and the J gene lost 5 bases, with 13 bases spanning the gap. The CDR3 length is 14 residues. The CDR3 coding sequence is TGTGCCAGCTCACCCGACAGGTATGGGACTGAAGCTTTCTTT. It is translated as CASSPDRYGTEAFF.

V and J are TRBV5-3 and TRBJ2-1, with 8 bases lining up with TRBD2. TRBV5-3 falls under the ORF class, with uncertain function. The J segment lost 0 bases and the V segment lost 4 bases, leaving 15 bases of the junction unmatched. The CDR3 consists of 19 residues. Here the CDR3 reads CARSLRAAGGHRSYNEQFF. In DNA, the CDR3 is TGTGCCAGAAGCCTAAGGGCTGCGGGGGGCCATCGCTCCTACAATGAGCAGTTCTTC.

V usage is TRBV19 and J usage is TRBJ2-2; the D gene is possibly TRBD1 (6 bases). Germline V lookup: CDR1 LNHDA, CDR2 SQIVND (reference sequence). V was pared by 6 bases and J by 0 bases, with 8 bases between. CDR3 length: 14 amino acids. Written as DNA, the CDR3 is TGTGCCAGTAGAGGGGGATCGAACACCGGGGAGCTGTTTTTT. This encodes CASRGGSNTGELFF.

V gene TRBV21-1 combines with J gene TRBJ1-1; the table gives TRBD1 as D, unverified against the DNA. TRBV21-1 is a pseudogene. This CDR3 is built from 15 residues. CDR3 protein: CASSLLRDSNTEAFF. DNA of the CDR3: TGTGCCAGCAGCCTACTGCGGGACAGCAACACTGAAGCTTTCTTT.

The chain carries TRBV7-3 and TRBJ2-2, with 8 bases aligning to TRBD2. The CDR3 is 16 amino acids. J lost 4 bases, V lost 5 bases, and 9 bases had no gene match. CDR1 and CDR2 from the germline V gene are SGHTA and FQGTGA. Written as DNA, the CDR3 is TGTGCCAGCAGCCCGCCCGGGGGGGCGGGCACCGGGGAGCTGTTTTTT. Amino acid sequence: CASSPPGGAGTGELFF.

The table lists this clone with a few counts. This chain links TRBV6-1 with TRBJ2-2, with unresolved D. This CDR3 contains 13 residues. V was clipped by 2 bases and J by 3 bases, with 4 bases between them. The germline gives CDR1 MNHNS, CDR2 SASEGT. CDR3 nucleotides: TGTGCCAGCAGTGAATCCTACACCGGGGAGCTGTTTTTT. Its translation is CASSESYTGELFF.

This clone occurred a few times. The chain employs TRBV27 and TRBJ1-5; no firm D call. The CDR3 totals 15 residues. Trimming left V 4 bases short and J 3 bases short, with 13 bases between. CDR1 MNHEY and CDR2 SMNVEV come from the germline V gene (reference sequence). The CDR3 region has the DNA TGTGCCAGCAGTTCCCCGCCCTCCTTCAATCAGCCCCAGCATTTT. It yields the protein CASSSPPSFNQPQHF.

This chain joins TRBV2 and TRBJ1-2; 8 bases align to TRBD1. Germline lookup yields CDR1 SNHLY and CDR2 FYNNEI. V dropped 4 bases and J dropped 2; count of bases not matched to a gene: 3. CDR3 length: 14 amino acids. CDR3 amino acids: CASSGQGKNYGYTF. The CDR3 DNA sequence: TGTGCCAGCAGTGGACAGGGGAAAAACTATGGCTACACCTTC. Looking up the rest from reference TRBV2 and TRBJ1-2 gives the full variable domain: EPEVTQTPSHQVTQMGQEVILRCVPISNHLYFYWYRQILGQKVEFLVSFYNNEISEKSEIFDDQFSVERPDGSNFTLKIRSTKLEDSAMYFCASSGQGKNYGYTFGSGTRLTVV.

The gene calls are TRBV5-4 and TRBJ1-2; D is possibly TRBD1 (5 bases). The CDR3 totals 13 residues. The V gene lost 4 bases and the J gene lost 3 bases, with 10 bases spanning the gap. Germline CDR1 SGHNT, CDR2 YYREEE (reference sequence). The CDR3 protein is CASSQTADYGYTF. The CDR3 nucleotides are TGTGCCAGCAGCCAGACAGCGGACTATGGCTACACCTTC.

V usage is TRBV12-3 or TRBV12-4 and J usage is TRBJ1-2, with D possibly being TRBD1 (6 bases). The CDR3 has 13 residues. V gave up 5 bases and J gave up 10 bases, with 17 bases separating them. The CDR3, as DNA: TGTGCCAGCAGTCCTGTAGGACAGCATCTCTACACCTTC. It is translated as CASSPVGQHLYTF.

The rearrangement links TRBV7-9 to TRBJ1-3; 8 bases are shared with TRBD1. The CDR3 loop spans 14 amino acids. The junction had 6 bases not matched to a gene; V was cut back by 5 bases and J by 6 bases. CDR1 SEHNR and CDR2 FQNEAQ come from the germline V gene (reference sequence). CDR3 in amino acids: CASSPKDRENTIYF. CDR3 bases: TGTGCCAGCAGCCCGAAGGACAGGGAAAACACCATATATTTT.

The rearrangement links TRBV27 to TRBJ1-1; 8 nucleotides agree with TRBD1. Germline assignment: CDR1 MNHEY and CDR2 SMNVEV (reference sequence). V was clipped by 5 bases and J by 0 bases; unmatched bases: 2. The CDR3 has 14 residues. DNA of the CDR3: TGTGCCAGCAGTCGGACAGGGATGAACACTGAAGCTTTCTTT. This gives the protein CASSRTGMNTEAFF.

V is TRBV5-1 and J is TRBJ2-2, with unresolved D. The germline gives CDR1 SGHRS, CDR2 YFSETQ. The ends were cut back, 6 bases at V and 2 bases at J, with 11 bases in the middle. The CDR3 sequence is 14 residues long. DNA of the CDR3: TGCGCCAGCACCGTCGGATCTAACACCGGGGAGCTGTTTTTT. Translation: CASTVGSNTGELFF.

V usage is TRBV19 and J usage is TRBJ2-5; 9 bases line up with TRBD2. CDR1 is LNHDA, CDR2 SQIVND, per germline (reference sequence). The length of the CDR3 is 17 residues. V lost 5 bases to trimming and J lost 4 bases; unmatched junction nucleotides: 14. The CDR3 DNA follows: TGTGCCAGTAGTTTTTTCTCTCGTAGCGGGGGTCGAGAGACCCAGTACTTC. This encodes CASSFFSRSGGRETQYF.

This sequence joins TRBV15 and TRBJ2-4; a possible D gene is TRBD2 (5 bases). From germline, CDR1 is LNHNV and CDR2 YYDKDF (reference sequence). This CDR3 has 15 amino acids. Trimming took 2 bases from V and 0 from J, leaving 8 bases between them. This CDR3 is CATSRREGAKNIQYF. The CDR3 nucleotides read TGTGCCACCAGCAGAAGAGAGGGAGCCAAAAACATTCAGTACTTC.

The chain carries TRBV7-8 and TRBJ2-3; tentatively, D is TRBD2 (7 bases). The germline gives CDR1 SGHVS, CDR2 FQNEAQ. There are 12 residues in the CDR3. Trimming took off 8 bases at V and 4 bases at J, with 10 bases between the two ends. CDR3 DNA sequence: TGTGCCAGCGGGGGGGCCGCAGATACGCAGTATTTT. Translated, it gives CASGGAADTQYF.

The chain joins TRBV7-6 to TRBJ2-2; 7 bases fit TRBD1. The CDR3 has 16 residues. CDR1 and CDR2 from the germline V gene are SGHVS and FNYEAQ. V trimming: 5 bases; J trimming: 1 base; junction bases outside the gene matches: 7. DNA of the CDR3: TGTGCCAGCAGCCGAAGACAGGGCCTGAACACCGGGGAGCTGTTTTTT. Amino acid sequence: CASSRRQGLNTGELFF.

The chain carries TRBV19 and TRBJ2-3; TRBD1 might be the D (6 bases). CDR3 size: 15 residues. V lost 3 bases and J 0 bases, leaving 10 bases between the germline ends. Per germline, CDR1 LNHDA and CDR2 SQIVND (reference sequence). As DNA, the CDR3 is TGTGCCAGTAGTATGTGGCAGGGGAGCACAGATACGCAGTATTTT. Protein product: CASSMWQGSTDTQYF.

The V and J genes are TRBV19 and TRBJ2-1, with 9 bases identical to TRBD2. The CDR3 is 17 residues long. Unmatched junction bases numbered 9, after V lost 2 bases and J lost 4 bases. Germline V gene sequence: CDR1 LNHDA, CDR2 SQIVND (reference sequence). The CDR3 is CASSILLRGGPYNEQFF. CDR3 coding DNA: TGTGCCAGTAGTATACTGCTGCGGGGGGGCCCGTACAATGAGCAGTTCTTC.

Turning to this clone: The sample has other DNA sequences that encode this CDR3 too. V gene TRBV5-1 combines with J gene TRBJ2-5, with D unresolved. V lost 1 base and J lost 2, with 0 bases in between. The CDR3 has 11 amino acids. Germline lookup yields CDR1 SGHRS and CDR2 YFSETQ. The DNA for the CDR3 is TGCGCCAGCAGCTTGCAAGAGACCCAGTACTTC. Translating gives CASSLQETQYF.

This clone was found a few times. This sequence joins TRBV30 and TRBJ2-7; D unresolved. Trimming left V 0 bases short and J 6 bases short, with 9 bases between. Per germline, CDR1 GTSNPN and CDR2 SVGIG (reference sequence). The CDR3 consists of 12 residues. The CDR3 nucleotides are TGTGCCTGGAGTGTAAAGGGATCCGAGCAGTACTTC. This sequence encodes CAWSVKGSEQYF.

In DNA form, the CDR3 reads TGCGCCAGCAGCCTCCACATCGCAACTAATGAAAAACTGTTTTTT. Its protein product is CASSLHIATNEKLFF. The genes are TRBV5-1 and TRBJ1-4; D ambiguous. There are 15 residues in the CDR3. V was trimmed by 4 bases and J by 0 bases, leaving 10 bases between them. CDR1 SGHRS and CDR2 YFSETQ come from the germline V gene.

The chain employs TRBV23-1 and TRBJ2-7; TRBD2 is a possible D gene (7 bases). TRBV23-1 is filed as an ORF, its function uncertain. The CDR3 extends over 18 amino acids. The V end lost 4 bases, the J end lost 2 bases, and 24 bases lay between the germline ends. As DNA, the CDR3 is TGCGCCAGCAGTCGGCCGTGCGGCCCGGGGGGCCCTCCCTACGAGCAGTACGTC. Translation gives CASSRPCGPGGPPYEQYV.

This sequence joins TRBV5-4 and TRBJ2-4; D is perhaps TRBD1 (5 bases). Germline loops: CDR1 SGHNT, CDR2 YYREEE (reference sequence). The CDR3 has 15 amino acids. Trimming cost V 4 bases and J 12 bases, with 23 bases left between them. The CDR3 here is CASSRSNTGPNAQYF. The CDR3 DNA reads as TGTGCCAGCAGCCGAAGTAATACAGGCCCCAATGCTCAGTACTTC.

This clone was seen once. J is TRBJ2-3 and V is TRBV24-1, with D unresolved. Germline-derived CDR1 and CDR2 are KGHDR and SFDVKD. The V and J ends lost 6 bases and 0 bases respectively, with 6 bases between them. The CDR3 consists of 13 residues. For the CDR3, the DNA is TGTGCCACCAGTCAGCTGAGCACAGATACGCAGTATTTT. Protein sequence: CATSQLSTDTQYF.

The chain combines TRBV24-1 with TRBJ1-1; D not resolved. Germline V lookup: CDR1 KGHDR, CDR2 SFDVKD. The CDR3 totals 12 residues. V shed 9 bases and J shed 3 bases, with 10 bases lying between them. The CDR3 coding sequence is TGTGCCACCTCTGGAATGGACACTGAAGCTTTCTTT. It codes for CATSGMDTEAFF.

This chain uses TRBV5-1 with TRBJ1-2, with 9 bases lining up with TRBD1. Germline CDR1 and CDR2: SGHRS and YFSETQ. Trimming at V came to 3 bases and at J to 4 bases, leaving 19 bases not matched to a gene. The CDR3 covers 19 residues. Written as DNA, the CDR3 is TGCGCCAGCAGCTGGAGGGGGACAGGGACTATATCCCTAGGCTATGGCTACACCTTC. This gives the protein CASSWRGTGTISLGYGYTF.